This T cell receptor (beta chain) emerged from a study of blood T cell repertoires in COVID-19. For the study at large: PBMCs, B-cell-depleted T cells, or T cells provided the cDNA or gDNA that made up the material.

Germline V lookup: CDR1 SGHNT, CDR2 YYREEE (reference sequence). V dropped 0 bases and J dropped 4 bases, with 7 bases sitting between them. CDR3 size: 13 residues. Study processing details: Reference gene primer amplification gave estimated nucleated cell counts. Measured with immunoSEQ multiplex PCR; TCRdb has only the in-frame clones, and not every one. V and J calls and clone size are as listed in that table; D and trimming were resolved from the DNA. The sample records some 340,000 clones, about four fifths being singletons. The participants were between about 18 and 89 years old and came from 24 US areas.

The sequence was obtained from a woman between 50 and 59 years old who had recovered from COVID-19. Specimen: PBMCs or T cells enriched from blood (not recorded which). V usage is TRBV5-4 and J usage is TRBJ1-2; D is possibly TRBD1 (5 bases). CDR3 sequence: CASSLAGSYGYTF. For the CDR3, the DNA is TGTGCCAGCAGCTTGGCAGGGTCCTATGGCTACACCTTC.